Ten or more counts support the clone carrying this TCR beta chain. The antigen remains unidentified. This specimen belongs to a study of T cells after yellow fever vaccination. Study findings and constraints: Contamination by abundant bulk-population clonotypes could be present in FACS-sorted repertoires. Most clones from primary vaccination resurfaced after the booster (nearly 97% CD4, 88% CD8). A secondary response was less intense yet reached its peak sooner, at day 5 versus 15.

In making TCR cDNA, 5'RACE template switching added a universal primer site and UMIs to it. A single record per CDR3 protein comes from TCRdb applying MiXCR to the 5' RACE reads. Of fewer than 450,000 distinct CDR3 sequences detected, around 3.9% appear once; the ten largest clones hold less than 25%. V was trimmed by 5 bases and J by 4 bases, leaving 14 bases between them. The CDR3 loop spans 15 amino acids. The V gene's germline CDR1 is SGHVS and CDR2 FQNEAQ. This TCR was sampled from a man aged 18 to 29 who received the YFV17D yellow fever vaccine. The sample was PBMCs, taken 5 days after the yellow fever booster vaccination. The V and J genes are TRBV7-8 and TRBJ2-2; tentatively, D is TRBD2 (6 bases). Here the CDR3 DNA reads TGTGCCAGCAGCCTTGGCGGGGTAGCCACCGGGGAGCTGTTTTTT. This translates into CASSLGGVATGELFF. Using reference TRBV7-8 and TRBJ2-2 for the parts outside the CDR3, the full variable domain is GAGVSQSPRYKVAKRGQDVALRCDPISGHVSLFWYQQALGQGPEFLTYFQNEAQLDKSGLPSDRFFAERPEGSVSTLKIQRTQQEDSAVYLCASSLGGVATGELFFGEGSRLTVL.